Listed here are 23 T cell receptor beta chains from one sample, sequenced in a study of shared clonotypes between healthy human individuals. Repertoires were generated with immunoSEQ multiplex PCR, while TCRdb's copy carries only in-frame clones and drops some. The sample comprises some 500,000 clones, roughly three quarters of which are singletons, and around 13% rests with the top ten. The sequenced material came from PBMCs. All receptors derive from a woman between 35 and 50 years old in good health. Some clones in this sample may be carry-over from other donors' samples.

In this sample, this clone turned up many times. The sample carries other DNA sequences with the same CDR3. The J gene is TRBJ2-1, the V gene TRBV6-4; maybe TRBD1 (5 bases). V lost 0 bases and J lost 8, with 17 bases in between. Germline assignment: CDR1 MRHNA and CDR2 SNTAGT. This CDR3 is 16 amino acids long. The CDR3 nucleotides are TGTGCCAGCAGTGACTCGAAGGGGCGAGATCTCGATGAGCAGTTCTTC. This translates into CASSDSKGRDLDEQFF.

The CDR3 loop reads CASSTGTYPNEQFF. The CDR3 coding sequence is TGTGCCAGCAGCACAGGGACTTACCCCAATGAGCAGTTCTTC. The chain couples TRBV7-2 to TRBJ2-1; the D call may be TRBD1 or TRBD2 (6 bases each). The CDR3 has 14 amino acids. Germline-derived CDR1 and CDR2 are SGHTA and FQGNSA. The V end lost 5 bases, the J end lost 6 bases, and 14 bases lay between the germline ends. The full variable domain, its missing parts supplied by reference TRBV7-2 and TRBJ2-1, is GAGVSQSPSNKVTEKGKDVELRCDPISGHTALYWYRQSLGQGLEFLIYFQGNSAPDKSGLPSDRFSAERTGGSVSTLTIQRTQQEDSAVYLCASSTGTYPNEQFFGPGTRLTVL.

The genes are TRBV9 and TRBJ2-3; 14 bases map to TRBD2. The CDR3 is made up of 16 amino acids. V lost 4 bases and J lost 5; bases outside the gene matches: 6. Looked up from germline, CDR1 is SGDLS and CDR2 is YYNGEE. Here the CDR3 DNA reads TGTGCCAGCAGCATTGGGACTAGCGGGAGAGGAGATACGCAGTATTTT. This codes for CASSIGTSGRGDTQYF.

The chain joins TRBV28 to TRBJ1-5; a possible D gene is TRBD1 (6 bases). V was cut by 3 bases and J by 0 bases, with 15 bases left in between. Germline CDR1 and CDR2: MDHEN and SYDVKM. The CDR3 is 17 residues long. The CDR3 nucleotides are TGTGCCAGCAGTTTCAGTAGGGGGTCGTTTAGCAATCAGCCCCAGCATTTT. It is translated as CASSFSRGSFSNQPQHF.

Many counts were recorded for this clone. The sample contains more than one DNA sequence encoding this CDR3. The V call is TRBV14, the J call TRBJ2-1, with 9 bases fitting TRBD2. V shed 4 bases and J 13 bases; nucleotides not matched to a gene: 8. Looked up from germline, CDR1 is SGHDN and CDR2 is FVKESK. This CDR3 is 13 amino acids long. CDR3 amino acids: CASSPGASGDQFF. The CDR3 nucleotides read TGTGCCAGCAGCCCCGGGGCTAGCGGGGATCAGTTCTTC.

The chain joins TRBV27 to TRBJ2-5, with TRBD2 matching 10 bases. CDR3 length: 15 amino acids. CDR1 and CDR2 (germline): MNHEY, SMNVEV (reference sequence). J gave up 7 bases and V 2 bases, and 7 bases lay outside the gene matches. The CDR3 DNA reads TGTGCCAGCAGTTTAAAACTAGCGGGAATGGGGACCCAGTACTTC. Protein product: CASSLKLAGMGTQYF.

The V gene is TRBV11-2, the J gene TRBJ2-7; TRBD2 matches at 12 bases. Germline CDR1 is SGHAT and CDR2 is FQNNGV. The CDR3 runs to 15 residues. J was trimmed by 10 bases and V by 5 bases; bases with no gene match: 12. CDR3 bases: TGTGCCAGCAGCAGGTCATCCGGGACTAGCGGGTCCCAGTACTTC. It yields the protein CASSRSSGTSGSQYF.

J is TRBJ1-1 and V is TRBV7-9; 7 positions agree with TRBD1. J gave up 6 bases and V 6 bases, and 7 bases lay outside the gene matches. The CDR3 has 13 residues. Germline V lookup: CDR1 SEHNR, CDR2 FQNEAQ (reference sequence). The CDR3 spells CASSYYQGAEAFF. CDR3 DNA sequence: TGTGCCAGCAGTTATTATCAGGGGGCTGAAGCTTTCTTT.

V and J are TRBV11-3 and TRBJ2-1, with 8 bases fitting TRBD2. The length of the CDR3 is 15 residues. The germline gives CDR1 SGHNT, CDR2 YENEEA. With 2 bases clipped from V and 4 bases from J, the junction kept 4 bases outside the gene matches. The CDR3 sequence: CASSLRGGRYNEQFF. Here the CDR3 DNA reads TGTGCCAGCAGCTTAAGGGGCGGGAGGTACAATGAGCAGTTCTTC.

The chain couples TRBV18 to TRBJ1-4; TRBD1 matches 9 bases. J lost 0 bases, V lost 6 bases, and 14 bases had no gene match. This CDR3 comprises 19 residues. Per the germline V gene, CDR1 is KGHSH and CDR2 is LQKENI. The CDR3 nucleotides are TGTGCCAGCTCTCTCTCACCTACAGGGGGCACGGCAACTAATGAAAAACTGTTTTTT. Encoded protein: CASSLSPTGGTATNEKLFF.

Concerning this clone itself: A read error is the likely source, as a far larger clone sits one nucleotide away. The chain uses TRBV30 and TRBJ2-7; D possibly corresponds to TRBD2 (5 bases). Germline CDR1 reads GTSNPN; CDR2 reads SVGIG (reference sequence). The length of the CDR3 is 13 residues. The CDR3 here is CAWMRAGGYERYF. CDR3 sequence (DNA): TGTGCCTGGATGCGGGCAGGAGGCTACGAGCGGTACTTC.

In this sample, this clone turned up once. The rearrangement uses TRBV5-6 and TRBJ2-4; D is uncertain. The V and J ends lost 5 bases and 0 bases respectively, with 6 bases between them. The V gene's germline CDR1 is SGHDT and CDR2 YYEEEE. The CDR3 extends over 13 amino acids. CDR3 bases: TGTGCCAGCAGTACGGAAGCCAAAAACATTCAGTACTTC. It codes for CASSTEAKNIQYF. Looking up the rest from reference TRBV5-6 and TRBJ2-4 gives the full variable domain: DAGVTQSPTHLIKTRGQQVTLRCSPKSGHDTVSWYQQALGQGPQFIFQYYEEEERQRGNFPDRFSGHQFPNYSSELNVNALLLGDSALYLCASSTEAKNIQYFGAGTRLSVL.

Regarding this clone: With only one base between it and a far larger clone, this is likely a read error. Additional DNA sequences in this sample encode the identical CDR3. The rearrangement uses TRBV30 and TRBJ2-7; no reliable D call. The CDR3 extends over 11 amino acids. Germline CDR1 is GTSNPN and CDR2 is SVGIG (reference sequence). Trimming removed 5 bases at V and 3 bases at J, with 8 bases between. CDR3 nucleotides: TGTGCCTGGGAGCGTAACTACGAGCAGTACTTC. It codes for CAWERNYEQYF. Supplemented by reference TRBV30 and TRBJ2-7, the full variable domain reads SQTIHQWPATLVQPVGSPLSLECTVEGTSNPNLYWYRQAAGRGLQLLFYSVGIGQISSEVPQNLSASRPQDRQFILSSKKLLLSDSGFYLCAWERNYEQYFGPGTRLTVT.

This clone was seen only a few times. V and J are TRBV6-4 and TRBJ1-1, with D perhaps matching TRBD1 (5 bases). This CDR3 comprises 14 residues. The ends were cut back, 3 bases at V and 4 bases at J, with 12 bases in the middle. Germline V gene data show CDR1 as MRHNA and CDR2 as SNTAGT. The CDR3 region is CASSDGREGTEAFF. The CDR3 coding sequence is TGTGCCAGCAGTGATGGCAGGGAGGGCACTGAAGCTTTCTTT.

This chain links TRBV5-4 with TRBJ2-2; D is possibly TRBD1 (5 bases). The V end was cut by 2 bases, the J end by 3 bases, with 11 bases between. Germline loops: CDR1 SGHNT, CDR2 YYREEE (reference sequence). The CDR3 totals 15 residues. CDR3 sequence: CASSFSGLDTGELFF. The CDR3, as DNA: TGTGCCAGCAGCTTCTCAGGGTTGGACACCGGGGAGCTGTTTTTT. The full variable domain, rest sourced from reference TRBV5-4 and TRBJ2-2, is ETGVTQSPTHLIKTRGQQVTLRCSSQSGHNTVSWYQQALGQGPQFIFQYYREEENGRGNFPPRFSGLQFPNYSSELNVNALELDDSALYLCASSFSGLDTGELFFGEGSRLTVL.

The chain employs TRBV5-1 and TRBJ2-7; 12 bases fit TRBD2. Germline V gives CDR1 SGHRS, CDR2 YFSETQ. This CDR3 is 17 amino acids long. V gave up 0 bases and J gave up 2 bases; unmatched junction bases: 6. CDR3 in amino acids: CASSLAGLAGPTYEQYF. DNA of the CDR3: TGCGCCAGCAGCTTGGCGGGACTAGCGGGCCCTACCTACGAGCAGTACTTC.

The CDR3 is CASRGRNAGYTF. CDR3 in DNA: TGTGCCAGCAGGGGACGGAACGCTGGCTACACCTTC. The J gene is TRBJ1-2, the V gene TRBV28, with D possibly matching TRBD1 (5 bases). CDR3 length: 12 residues. CDR1 MDHEN and CDR2 SYDVKM come from the germline V gene. Trimming took 6 bases from V and 7 from J, leaving 12 bases between them.

This chain uses TRBV7-8 with TRBJ2-5, with 9 bases matching TRBD2. The assigned J gene may be wrong: the sequence end matches TRBJ2-7 better. The CDR3 sequence is 14 residues long. CDR1 SGHVS and CDR2 FQNEAQ come from the germline V gene. CDR3 amino acids: CASSPSTSGYEQYF. DNA for the CDR3: TGTGCCAGCAGCCCTTCGACTAGCGGCTACGAGCAGTACTTC.

The chain has TRBV11-2 and TRBJ2-1; D call uncertain. The germline V and J ends were trimmed by 1 base and 0 bases, with 10 bases remaining between them. The CDR3 covers 16 residues. CDR1 SGHAT and CDR2 FQNNGV come from the germline V gene. The chain's CDR3 is CASSLVERISYNEQFF. In DNA form, the CDR3 reads TGTGCCAGCAGCTTAGTCGAACGGATCTCCTACAATGAGCAGTTCTTC.

The rearrangement links TRBV5-4 to TRBJ2-7; TRBD2 might be the D (5 bases). This CDR3 has 12 residues. V gave up 4 bases and J gave up 2 bases, with 7 bases separating them. Germline lookup yields CDR1 SGHNT and CDR2 YYREEE (reference sequence). The CDR3 DNA reads TGTGCCAGCAGCCGGGGTGCCTACGAGCAGTACTTC. Residues: CASSRGAYEQYF.

This clone showed up just a few times. This sequence joins TRBV6-6 and TRBJ1-4; perhaps TRBD1 as D (5 bases). This CDR3 is built from 14 residues. Germline V gives CDR1 MNHNY, CDR2 SVGAGI (reference sequence). Trimming stripped 8 bases from V and 2 bases from J, with 12 bases between. CDR3 nucleotides: TGTGCCAGCTCTATGGGGCAGACTAATGAAAAACTGTTTTTT. Encoded protein: CASSMGQTNEKLFF.

The V and J genes are TRBV4-2 and TRBJ1-2; 7 positions match TRBD1. Trimming at V came to 2 bases and at J to 3 bases, leaving 9 bases not matched to a gene. The germline CDR1 and CDR2 sequences are LGHNA and YNFKEQ. This CDR3 contains 16 residues. The CDR3 DNA reads TGTGCCAGCAGCCAACTCGGGACAGTTTTCCACTATGGCTACACCTTC. Translated, it gives CASSQLGTVFHYGYTF.

Remarks on this clone: A single base is all that separates this from a far larger clone, so a read error is likely. The V and J genes are TRBV5-1 and TRBJ2-5; 8 bases fit TRBD1. The germline gives CDR1 SGHRS, CDR2 YFSETQ. Trimming cost V 3 bases and J 3 bases; bases outside gene matches: 10. CDR3 size: 16 residues. This CDR3 is CASSYIPGTGEETQYF. CDR3 DNA: TGCGCCAGCAGCTACATTCCCGGGACAGGAGAAGAGACCCAGTACTTC.